The clone carrying this T cell receptor beta chain came up many times. The antigen remains undetermined. This sample is drawn from a study of Graves' ophthalmopathy and Graves' hyperthyroidism. V lost 2 bases, J lost 6 bases, and 17 bases lay in between. Per the germline V gene, CDR1 is SGDLS and CDR2 is YYNGEE. The CDR3 is made up of 16 amino acids. Amplification of TCR beta CDR3 regions used RNA transcripts. The first round was an RT-PCR with HTBI primers, and the second round was a multiplex PCR. TCRdb itself ran the multiplex PCR reads through MiXCR, one entry per CDR3 protein. The table records a few hundred thousand distinct CDR3 sequences, about 16% of them present only once. The study's findings and limits: Most expanded thyroid clonotypes above 0.001 frequency also appeared in blood. The model's prediction of ophthalmopathy progression had 65% to 71% sensitivity and roughly 72% specificity. Using 13 signatures, a model distinguished ophthalmopathy from stable hyperthyroidism, reaching 87.88% sensitivity and 65% to 84% specificity.

Ophthalmopathy cases showed moderate-to-severe activity, scoring CAS ≥3 and NOSPECS ≥4, with duration under 3 months. The origin of this receptor is a woman younger than 30 with Graves' ophthalmopathy. The gene calls are TRBV9 and TRBJ2-2, with no clear D. The specimen was peripheral blood. CDR3 nucleotide sequence: TGTGCCAGCAGCGTCGGCCCCTTCAGCGTATCCGGGGAGCTGTTTTTT. Its protein product is CASSVGPFSVSGELFF.